Described below is a single T cell receptor (beta chain) sequence and its context. The data derive from a study of blood T cell repertoires in COVID-19. Background on the study: COVID-19 samples from acute and convalescent phases originated in the United States, Italy and Spain.

Clones were sequenced by immunoSEQ multiplex PCR, and TCRdb holds only the in-frame ones, with some missing. The profile covers approximately 150,000 clones, with around 84% appearing a single time and about 2.4% taken by the ten largest. Grouping used clinical history reported by participants in a survey and questionnaire. Sequenced material: PBMCs or T cells enriched from blood (not recorded which). The sequence was obtained from a man between 35 and 55 years old with acute COVID-19.

CDR3 DNA: TGTGCCAGCGGAACTCACGGGGGAAATGAGCAGTTCTTC. It is translated as CASGTHGGNEQFF. This chain joins TRBV7-2 and TRBJ2-1; weak D call: TRBD2 (6 bases). Germline V CDR1 and CDR2: SGHTA, FQGNSA. V lost 8 bases and J 7 bases, leaving 15 bases between the germline ends. The CDR3 totals 13 residues.